The clone carrying this TCR beta chain was detected only a few times. Its cognate antigen is unknown. V was pared by 6 bases and J by 2 bases, with 14 bases between. The CDR3 is 14 amino acids. All patients were untreated before thyroid surgery. These data are taken from a study of metastatic and nonmetastatic thyroid tumors. Across the study: A comparison of repertoires was made across blood and tumor or nodule tissue from malignant and benign thyroid patients. Study-wide findings and caveats: Significantly greater TCR beta diversity was reportedly found in malignant thyroid tumors than in benign nodules (in blood and tumor).

Original processing methods: Variation in CDR3 across clinicopathological groups served as the basis for constructing a distant-metastasis classifier in papillary thyroid cancer. TCRdb re-analyzed the PCR reads through MiXCR. The V and J calls and clone size are TCRdb's, not the authors'. The data contain around 7,000 clones, about a third of them singletons. The sequence was obtained from a female donor with papillary thyroid cancer or a benign thyroid nodule (not recorded which). Some clones in this sample may be carry-over from other donors' samples. The sample was adjacent normal tissue. The rearrangement links TRBV12-3 or TRBV12-4 to TRBJ2-7, with D unresolved. CDR3 sequence (DNA): TGTGCCAGCAGCCCCCGACAAGGCCCCTACGAGCAGTACTTC. Its protein is CASSPRQGPYEQYF.